A single sample is the source of the 21 T cell receptor beta chains below, sequenced in a study of brain metastases from non-small cell lung cancer (dated by TCRdb to about 2019). The protocol used for the library was the immunoSEQ multiplex PCR assay. Here the immuneACCESS table is served through TCRdb, limited to in-frame sequences with V and J called. Missing clones are a known gap in these copies; in checked studies unresolved V genes cover under half, and the rest lacks a known reason. In all, the sample holds under 3,500 clones, and just over 85% of those were seen once. The top ten clones comprise around 7% of the sample. The source material was primary lung tumor tissue. Read against the paper, the sample's cell subset or site label means: primary lung tumor paired with brain metastasis. The receptors were sampled from a donor aged 40 or over with non-small cell lung cancer.

This clone has more than one count but fewer than ten. The chain couples TRBV18 to TRBJ2-1, with D possibly matching TRBD2 (6 bases). Germline loops: CDR1 KGHSH, CDR2 LQKENI. Trimming took off 2 bases at V and 7 bases at J, with 9 bases between the two ends. The CDR3 runs 13 residues. This CDR3 reads CASSPRDWNEQFF. The CDR3 DNA reads TGTGCCAGCTCACCAAGGGACTGGAATGAGCAGTTCTTC.

About this clone itself: The junction and the germline gene differ at one end; a read error may be behind it. Different DNA sequences within this sample yield the same CDR3. This chain uses TRBV6-5 with TRBJ2-3; D could derive from TRBD1 or TRBD2 (5 bases each). Germline CDR1 MNHEY, CDR2 SVGAGI. CDR3 size: 15 residues. CDR3 bases: TGTGCTAGCAGTTATTCAGGGACCCGCACAGATACGCAGTATTTT. It specifies CASSYSGTRTDTQYF.

The chain combines TRBV28 with TRBJ2-3; 8 bases are shared with TRBD1. The CDR3 has 15 amino acids. V shed 6 bases and J 5 bases; nucleotides not matched to a gene: 10. From germline, CDR1 is MDHEN and CDR2 SYDVKM. CDR3 amino acids: CASSRPTTGEDTQYF. CDR3 DNA: TGTGCCAGCAGCCGACCTACGACAGGGGAAGATACGCAGTATTTT.

About this clone: Germline and junction disagree at one end, which may indicate a read error. The V and J genes are TRBV7-9 and TRBJ2-3; TRBD2 agrees at 7 bases. The germline CDR1 and CDR2 sequences are SEHNR and FQNEAQ (reference sequence). CDR3 size: 15 residues. The CDR3 loop is CASSTSSGMRDTQYF. The CDR3 region has the DNA TGTGCCAGCAGCACCTCGAGCGGGATGAGAGATACGCAGTATTTC.

A few counts support this clone. Relative to the germline gene, one junction end is altered; a read error may explain this. V usage is TRBV6-2 or TRBV6-3 and J usage is TRBJ1-5; D gene unclear. The CDR3 sequence is 16 residues long. Germline values: CDR1 MNHEY, CDR2 SVGEGT. This CDR3 reads CASSYSRGYSNQPQHF. The CDR3 nucleotides read TGTGCTAGCAGTTACTCGCGCGGATATAGCAATCAGCCCCAGCATTTT.

The V gene is TRBV4-2, the J gene TRBJ2-7; 9 bases line up with TRBD2. Germline CDR1 and CDR2: LGHNA and YNFKEQ. The CDR3 loop spans 18 amino acids. V dropped 0 bases and J dropped 3; count of bases not matched to a gene: 12. CDR3 protein: CASSQERGGTSRYYEQYF. The CDR3 coding sequence is TGTGCCAGCAGCCAAGAGAGAGGCGGGACTAGCCGTTACTACGAGCAGTACTTC.

The chain uses TRBV7-9 and TRBJ2-7, with TRBD2 matching over 11 bases. The germline V gene encodes CDR1 SEHNR and CDR2 FQNEAQ (reference sequence). Germline trimming cut 1 base from V and 3 bases from J; bases unmatched to any gene: 2. The CDR3 spans 15 residues. The CDR3 sequence is CASSLGLAGLYEQYF. CDR3 sequence (DNA): TGTGCCAGCAGCTTAGGACTAGCGGGACTCTACGAGCAGTACTTC. The full variable domain, in which reference TRBV7-9 and TRBJ2-7 provide the parts outside the CDR3, is DTGVSQNPRHKITKRGQNVTFRCDPISEHNRLYWYRQTLGQGPEFLTYFQNEAQLEKSRLLSDRFSAERPKGSFSTLEIQRTEQGDSAMYLCASSLGLAGLYEQYFGPGTRLTVT.

The DNA for the CDR3 is TGTGCCAGCAGTTACTCGGTCAGGGGCCAGGGCTACACCTTC. It yields the protein CASSYSVRGQGYTF. The chain uses TRBV6-5 and TRBJ1-2; maybe TRBD1 (6 bases). V lost 0 bases, J lost 8 bases, and 13 bases lay in between. The CDR3 consists of 14 residues. CDR1 is MNHEY and CDR2 is SVGAGI in the germline V gene.

The chain combines TRBV18 with TRBJ2-1, with TRBD1 as a possible D gene (5 bases). The CDR3 is made up of 14 amino acids. The V gene lost 5 bases and the J gene lost 7 bases, with 15 bases spanning the gap. The germline CDR1 and CDR2 sequences are KGHSH and LQKENI. The CDR3 region has the DNA TGTGCCAGCTCAGGGGCGGATTCAAGAAATGAGCAGTTCTTC. Amino acids: CASSGADSRNEQFF.

This chain uses TRBV6-1 with TRBJ2-5, with 9 bases aligning to TRBD1. The CDR3 covers 16 residues. The V gene's germline CDR1 is MNHNS and CDR2 SASEGT. V lost 1 base and J lost 5; bases outside the gene matches: 8. The CDR3 DNA sequence: TGTGCCAGCAGTGAAGTTTCGGGACAGGGTCGGGAGACCCAGTACTTC. This encodes CASSEVSGQGRETQYF.

Points on this clone: A read error may account for a junction end that differs from germline. The chain couples TRBV14 to TRBJ1-5, with no clear D. The length of the CDR3 is 13 residues. Germline-derived CDR1 and CDR2 are SGHDN and FVKESK. The CDR3 nucleotides read TGTGCCAGCAGCCAAGAGAGGGATCAGTCCCAGCATTTT. This encodes CASSQERDQSQHF.

The chain joins TRBV18 to TRBJ2-1, with TRBD1 matching 7 bases. Germline-derived CDR1 and CDR2 are KGHSH and LQKENI. CDR3 size: 13 residues. The J segment lost 10 bases and the V segment lost 2 bases, leaving 5 bases of the junction unmatched. Here the CDR3 DNA reads TGTGCCAGCTCACCAACCACAGGGGAAGAGCAGTTCTTC. This codes for CASSPTTGEEQFF.

V and J are TRBV7-2 and TRBJ2-7; D perhaps matches TRBD1 (6 bases). Trimming took 4 bases from V and 2 from J, leaving 9 bases between them. Germline V gene sequence: CDR1 SGHTA, CDR2 FQGNSA. The CDR3 runs 13 residues. The CDR3 is CASSSGATYEQYF. DNA for the CDR3: TGTGCCAGCAGCTCAGGGGCTACCTACGAGCAGTACTTC.

The chain couples TRBV14 to TRBJ2-1, with 16 bases that match TRBD2. V lost 3 bases, J lost 8 bases, and 4 bases stayed unmatched. From germline, CDR1 is SGHDN and CDR2 FVKESK. The CDR3 contains 16 residues. The CDR3 loop is CASSQGLAGGFDEQFF. CDR3 DNA: TGTGCCAGCAGCCAGGGACTAGCGGGAGGGTTCGATGAGCAGTTCTTC. The whole variable domain, remainder taken from reference TRBV14 and TRBJ2-1, is EAGVTQFPSHSVIEKGQTVTLRCDPISGHDNLYWYRRVMGKEIKFLLHFVKESKQDESGMPNNRFLAERTGGTYSTLKVQPAELEDSGVYFCASSQGLAGGFDEQFFGPGTRLTVL.

The chain is built from TRBV28 and TRBJ1-1, with TRBD1 matching 9 bases. The CDR3 covers 17 residues. The V gene's germline CDR1 is MDHEN and CDR2 SYDVKM. V dropped 3 bases and J dropped 3; count of bases not matched to a gene: 11. The CDR3 spells CASSLLGTGRLYTEAFF. CDR3 DNA sequence: TGTGCCAGCAGTTTGTTGGGGACAGGGAGGTTGTACACTGAAGCTTTCTTT.

V and J are TRBV19 and TRBJ1-5; D uncertain. Trimming left V 7 bases short and J 1 base short, with 11 bases between. The CDR3 has 14 residues. Germline V gene sequence: CDR1 LNHDA, CDR2 SQIVND (reference sequence). CDR3 protein: CASTRVGSNQPQHF. As DNA, the CDR3 is TGTGCCAGTACCCGTGTGGGGAGCAATCAGCCCCAGCATTTT.

The CDR3 bases are TGTGCCAGCAGTAACAACAGACGACAAGTGAACACTGAAGCTTTCTTT. Translating gives CASSNNRRQVNTEAFF. The chain is built from TRBV27 and TRBJ1-1; D call uncertain. CDR3 size: 16 residues. V was shortened by 5 bases and J by 0 bases, with 16 bases between the two germline ends. Germline values: CDR1 MNHEY, CDR2 SMNVEV (reference sequence).

The rearrangement links TRBV12-3 or TRBV12-4 to TRBJ2-1; D gene ambiguous. CDR3 length equals 13 residues. Trimming removed 2 bases at V and 1 base at J, with 3 bases between. DNA for the CDR3: TGTGCCAGCAGTTTATTTTCCTACAATGAGCAGTTCTTC. Residues: CASSLFSYNEQFF.

The rearrangement uses TRBV29-1 and TRBJ2-1; unclear D gene. The V gene lost 0 bases and the J gene lost 12 bases, with 9 bases spanning the gap. In germline, CDR1 is SQVTM, CDR2 ANQGSEA. The length of the CDR3 is 11 residues. The CDR3 bases are TGCAGCGTTGAAGAGACAAGGAGGCAGTTCTTC. Residues: CSVEETRRQFF.

A few counts support this clone. Other DNA sequences in this specimen translate into the identical CDR3. This chain links TRBV6-6 with TRBJ1-1, with D maybe TRBD1 (6 bases). The V gene's germline CDR1 is MNHNY and CDR2 SVGAGI (reference sequence). V shed 5 bases and J shed 0 bases, with 10 bases lying between them. The CDR3 consists of 14 residues. The CDR3 reads CASSEGGMNTEAFF. DNA of the CDR3: TGTGCCAGCAGTGAGGGGGGGATGAACACTGAAGCTTTCTTT.

V and J are TRBV6-5 and TRBJ1-5; the D is unclear. Germline lookup yields CDR1 MNHEY and CDR2 SVGAGI. This CDR3 spans 13 amino acids. Trimming removed 7 bases from V and 2 bases from J, with 9 bases in between. CDR3 sequence: CASIRTGNQPQHF. Here the CDR3 DNA reads TGTGCCAGCATCCGGACGGGCAATCAGCCCCAGCATTTT.